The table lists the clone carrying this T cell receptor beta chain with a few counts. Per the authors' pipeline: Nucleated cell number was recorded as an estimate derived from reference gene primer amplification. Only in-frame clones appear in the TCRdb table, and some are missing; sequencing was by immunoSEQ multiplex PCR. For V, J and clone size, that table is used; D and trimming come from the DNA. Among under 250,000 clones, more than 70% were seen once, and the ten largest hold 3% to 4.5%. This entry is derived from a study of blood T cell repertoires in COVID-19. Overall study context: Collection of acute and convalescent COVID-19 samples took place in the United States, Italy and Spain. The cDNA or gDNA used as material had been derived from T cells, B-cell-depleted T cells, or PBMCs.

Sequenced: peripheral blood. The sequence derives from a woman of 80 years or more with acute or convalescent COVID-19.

CDR3 protein: CASSLTGDGSYGYTF. CDR3 DNA sequence: TGTGCCAGCAGTTTAACGGGGGACGGTTCCTATGGCTACACCTTC. V gene TRBV28 combines with J gene TRBJ1-2, with D possibly being TRBD1 (5 bases). Germline lookup yields CDR1 MDHEN and CDR2 SYDVKM. CDR3 length: 15 amino acids. Trimming pared 2 bases from V and 4 bases from J, leaving 14 bases between.